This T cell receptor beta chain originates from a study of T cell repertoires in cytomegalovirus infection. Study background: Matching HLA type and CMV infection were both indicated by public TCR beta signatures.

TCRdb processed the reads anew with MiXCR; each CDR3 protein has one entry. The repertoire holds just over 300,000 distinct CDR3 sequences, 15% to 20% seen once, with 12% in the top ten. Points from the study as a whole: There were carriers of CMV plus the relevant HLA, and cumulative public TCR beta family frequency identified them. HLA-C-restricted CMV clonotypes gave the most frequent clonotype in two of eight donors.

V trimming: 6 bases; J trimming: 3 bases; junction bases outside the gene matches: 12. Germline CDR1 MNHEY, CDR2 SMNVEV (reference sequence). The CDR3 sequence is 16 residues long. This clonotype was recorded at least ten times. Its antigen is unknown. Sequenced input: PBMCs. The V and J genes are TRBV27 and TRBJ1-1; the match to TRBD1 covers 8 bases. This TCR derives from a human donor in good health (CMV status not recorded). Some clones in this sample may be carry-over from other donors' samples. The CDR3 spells CASRLFTDRVDTEAFF. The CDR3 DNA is TGTGCCAGCAGACTCTTTACGGACAGGGTTGACACTGAAGCTTTCTTT.